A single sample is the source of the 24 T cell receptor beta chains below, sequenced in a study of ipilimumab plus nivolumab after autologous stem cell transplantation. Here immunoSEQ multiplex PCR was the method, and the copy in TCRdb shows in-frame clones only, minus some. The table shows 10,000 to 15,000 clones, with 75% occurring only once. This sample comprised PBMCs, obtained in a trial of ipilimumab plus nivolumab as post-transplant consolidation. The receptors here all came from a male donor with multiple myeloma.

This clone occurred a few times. CDR3 bases: TGTGCCAGCAGCCAGGCTCAGCGGTATGGCTACACCTTC. The encoded protein is CASSQAQRYGYTF. The chain links TRBV4-2 to TRBJ1-2; no reliable D call. The germline CDR1 and CDR2 sequences are LGHNA and YNFKEQ. The ends were cut back, 3 bases at V and 5 bases at J, with 10 bases in the middle. The CDR3 length is 13 residues.

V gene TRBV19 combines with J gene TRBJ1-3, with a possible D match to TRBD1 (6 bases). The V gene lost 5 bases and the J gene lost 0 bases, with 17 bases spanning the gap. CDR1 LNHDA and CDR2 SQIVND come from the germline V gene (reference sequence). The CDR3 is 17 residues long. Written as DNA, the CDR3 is TGTGCCAGTAGTCCTCAGGGGTCCCTCCTCTCTGGAAACACCATATATTTT. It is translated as CASSPQGSLLSGNTIYF.

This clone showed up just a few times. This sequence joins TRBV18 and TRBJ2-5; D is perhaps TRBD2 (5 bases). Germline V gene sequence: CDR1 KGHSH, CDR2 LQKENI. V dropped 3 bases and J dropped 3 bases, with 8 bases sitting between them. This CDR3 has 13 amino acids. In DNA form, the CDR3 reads TGTGCCAGCTCACCGACTAACGAAGAGACCCAGTACTTC. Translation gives CASSPTNEETQYF.

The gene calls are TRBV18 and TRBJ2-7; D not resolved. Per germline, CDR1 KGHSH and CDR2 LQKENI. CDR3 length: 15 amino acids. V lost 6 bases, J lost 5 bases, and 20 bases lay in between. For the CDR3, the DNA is TGTGCCAGCTCCCGGGCCGGCAACCAACCCCACGAGCAGTACTTC. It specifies CASSRAGNQPHEQYF.

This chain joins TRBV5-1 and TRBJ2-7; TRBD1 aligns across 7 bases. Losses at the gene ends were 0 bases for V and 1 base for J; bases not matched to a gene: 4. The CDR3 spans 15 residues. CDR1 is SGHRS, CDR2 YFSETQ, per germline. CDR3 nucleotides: TGCGCCAGCAGCTTGGGTGGGACAGCATCCTACGAGCAGTACTTC. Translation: CASSLGGTASYEQYF.

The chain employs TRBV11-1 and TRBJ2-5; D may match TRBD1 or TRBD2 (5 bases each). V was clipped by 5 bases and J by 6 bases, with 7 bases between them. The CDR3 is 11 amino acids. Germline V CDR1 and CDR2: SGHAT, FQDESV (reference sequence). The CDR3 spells CASSGGQTQYF. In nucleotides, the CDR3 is TGTGCCAGCAGCGGGGGACAGACCCAGTACTTC.

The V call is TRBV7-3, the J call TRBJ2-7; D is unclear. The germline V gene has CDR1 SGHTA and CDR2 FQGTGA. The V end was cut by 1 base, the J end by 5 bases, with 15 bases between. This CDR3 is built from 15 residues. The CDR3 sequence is CASSLSPALGHEQYF. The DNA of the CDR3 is TGTGCCAGCAGCTTAAGCCCGGCCCTCGGGCACGAGCAGTACTTC.

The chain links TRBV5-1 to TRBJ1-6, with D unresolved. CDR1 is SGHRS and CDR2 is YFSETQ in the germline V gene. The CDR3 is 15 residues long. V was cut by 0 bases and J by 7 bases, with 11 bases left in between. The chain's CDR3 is CASSLVSTSNSPLHF. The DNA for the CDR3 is TGCGCCAGCAGCTTGGTTTCCACCTCCAATTCACCCCTCCACTTT.

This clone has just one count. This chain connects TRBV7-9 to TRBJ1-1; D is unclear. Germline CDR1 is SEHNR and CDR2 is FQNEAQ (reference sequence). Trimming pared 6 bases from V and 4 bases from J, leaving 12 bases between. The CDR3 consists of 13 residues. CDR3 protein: CASSTTWGTEAFF. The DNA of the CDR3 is TGTGCCAGCAGTACCACTTGGGGCACTGAAGCTTTCTTT.

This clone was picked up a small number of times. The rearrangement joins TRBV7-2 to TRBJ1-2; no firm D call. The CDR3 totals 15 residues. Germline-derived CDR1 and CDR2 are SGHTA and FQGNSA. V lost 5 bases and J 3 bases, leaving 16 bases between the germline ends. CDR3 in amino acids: CASSPGVGIHYGYTF. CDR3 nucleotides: TGTGCCAGCAGCCCAGGCGTAGGAATCCACTATGGCTACACCTTC. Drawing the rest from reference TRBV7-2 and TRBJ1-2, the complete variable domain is GAGVSQSPSNKVTEKGKDVELRCDPISGHTALYWYRQSLGQGLEFLIYFQGNSAPDKSGLPSDRFSAERTGGSVSTLTIQRTQQEDSAVYLCASSPGVGIHYGYTFGSGTRLTVV.

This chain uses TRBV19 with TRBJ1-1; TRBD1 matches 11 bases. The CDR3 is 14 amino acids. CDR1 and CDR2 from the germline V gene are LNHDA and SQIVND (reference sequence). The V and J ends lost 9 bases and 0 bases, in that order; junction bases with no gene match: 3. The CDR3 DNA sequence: TGTGCCAGGTTGGACAGGGGGCTGAACACTGAAGCTTTCTTT. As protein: CARLDRGLNTEAFF.

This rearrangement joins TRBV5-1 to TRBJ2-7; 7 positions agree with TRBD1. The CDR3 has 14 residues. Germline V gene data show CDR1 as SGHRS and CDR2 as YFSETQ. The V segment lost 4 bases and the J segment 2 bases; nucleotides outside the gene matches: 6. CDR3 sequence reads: CASSARDSPYEQYF. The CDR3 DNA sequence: TGCGCCAGCAGCGCCCGGGACAGTCCCTACGAGCAGTACTTC.

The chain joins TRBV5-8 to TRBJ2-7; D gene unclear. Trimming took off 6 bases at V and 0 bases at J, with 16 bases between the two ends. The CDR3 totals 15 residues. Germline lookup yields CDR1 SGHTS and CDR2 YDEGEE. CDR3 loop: CASNNPGHTSYEQYF. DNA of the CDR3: TGTGCCAGCAACAACCCTGGGCATACCTCCTACGAGCAGTACTTC.

The CDR3 region has the DNA TGTGCCAGCAGCAACCGGGCACCCTACAATGAGCAGTTCTTC. It yields the protein CASSNRAPYNEQFF. The rearrangement links TRBV7-9 to TRBJ2-1; D is ambiguous. CDR1 and CDR2 from the germline V gene are SEHNR and FQNEAQ (reference sequence). V shed 5 bases and J shed 2 bases, with 10 bases lying between them. The CDR3 consists of 14 residues.

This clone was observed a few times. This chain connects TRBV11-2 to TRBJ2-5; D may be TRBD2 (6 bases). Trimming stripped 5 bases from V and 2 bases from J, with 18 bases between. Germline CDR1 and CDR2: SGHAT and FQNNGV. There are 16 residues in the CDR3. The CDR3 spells CASSATGTLGQETQYF. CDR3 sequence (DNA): TGTGCCAGCAGCGCCACCGGGACTTTGGGGCAAGAGACCCAGTACTTC. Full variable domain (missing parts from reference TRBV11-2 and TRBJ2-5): EAGVAQSPRYKIIEKRQSVAFWCNPISGHATLYWYQQILGQGPKLLIQFQNNGVVDDSQLPKDRFSAERLKGVDSTLKIQPAKLEDSAVYLCASSATGTLGQETQYFGPGTRLLVL.

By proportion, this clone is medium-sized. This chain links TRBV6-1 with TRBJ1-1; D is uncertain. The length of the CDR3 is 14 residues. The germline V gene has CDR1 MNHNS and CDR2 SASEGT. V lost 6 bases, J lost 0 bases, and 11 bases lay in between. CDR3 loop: CASRRVYMNTEAFF. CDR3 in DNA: TGTGCCAGCAGGAGGGTTTATATGAACACTGAAGCTTTCTTT.

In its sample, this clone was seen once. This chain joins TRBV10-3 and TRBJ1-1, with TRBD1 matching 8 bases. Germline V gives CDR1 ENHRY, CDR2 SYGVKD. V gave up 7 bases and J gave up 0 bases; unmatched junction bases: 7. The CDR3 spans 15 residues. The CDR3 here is CAITTQGELNTEAFF. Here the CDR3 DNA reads TGTGCCATCACCACACAGGGGGAGTTGAACACTGAAGCTTTCTTT.

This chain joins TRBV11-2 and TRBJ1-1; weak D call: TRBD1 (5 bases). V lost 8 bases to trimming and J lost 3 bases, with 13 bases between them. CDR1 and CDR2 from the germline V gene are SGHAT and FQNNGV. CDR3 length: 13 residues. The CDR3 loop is CASEQELYTEAFF. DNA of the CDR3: TGTGCCAGCGAACAGGAGTTATACACTGAAGCTTTCTTT. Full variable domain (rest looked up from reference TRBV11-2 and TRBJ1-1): EAGVAQSPRYKIIEKRQSVAFWCNPISGHATLYWYQQILGQGPKLLIQFQNNGVVDDSQLPKDRFSAERLKGVDSTLKIQPAKLEDSAVYLCASEQELYTEAFFGQGTRLTVV.

CDR3 protein: CASNARWGAVGTGELFF. The CDR3 DNA reads as TGTGCCAGTAACGCGAGGTGGGGGGCCGTGGGCACCGGGGAGCTGTTTTTT. The chain uses TRBV19 and TRBJ2-2, with D perhaps given as TRBD1 or TRBD2 (6 bases each). The V gene's germline CDR1 is LNHDA and CDR2 SQIVND (reference sequence). The V gene lost 7 bases and the J gene lost 4 bases, with 22 bases spanning the gap. The CDR3 runs 17 residues.

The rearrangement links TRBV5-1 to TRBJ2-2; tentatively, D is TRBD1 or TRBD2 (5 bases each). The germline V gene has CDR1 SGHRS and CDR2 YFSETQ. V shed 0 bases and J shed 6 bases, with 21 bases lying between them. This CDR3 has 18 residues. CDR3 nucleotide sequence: TGCGCCAGCAGCTTGGCCCGGGGAATGGGGGTGGCGGCCGGGGAGCTGTTTTTT. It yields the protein CASSLARGMGVAAGELFF.

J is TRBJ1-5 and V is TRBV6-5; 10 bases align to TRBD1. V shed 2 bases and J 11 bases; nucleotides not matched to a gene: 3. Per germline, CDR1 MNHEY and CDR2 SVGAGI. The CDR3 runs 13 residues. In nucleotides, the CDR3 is TGTGCCAGCAGTTACACCGGACAGGGGGCCCAGCATTTT. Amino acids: CASSYTGQGAQHF.

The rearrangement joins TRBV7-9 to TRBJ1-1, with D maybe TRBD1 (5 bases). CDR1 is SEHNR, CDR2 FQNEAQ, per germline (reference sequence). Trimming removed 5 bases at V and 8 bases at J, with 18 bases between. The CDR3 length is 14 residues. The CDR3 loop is CASSQGGGSPEAFF. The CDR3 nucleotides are TGTGCCAGCAGCCAAGGTGGGGGGTCGCCCGAAGCTTTCTTT. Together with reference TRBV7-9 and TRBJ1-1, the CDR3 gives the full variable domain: DTGVSQNPRHKITKRGQNVTFRCDPISEHNRLYWYRQTLGQGPEFLTYFQNEAQLEKSRLLSDRFSAERPKGSFSTLEIQRTEQGDSAMYLCASSQGGGSPEAFFGQGTRLTVV.

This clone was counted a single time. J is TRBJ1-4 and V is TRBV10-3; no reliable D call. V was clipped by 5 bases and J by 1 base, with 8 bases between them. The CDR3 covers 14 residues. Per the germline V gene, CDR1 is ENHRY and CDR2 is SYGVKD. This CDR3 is CAISKVGTNEKLFF. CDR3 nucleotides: TGTGCCATCAGTAAGGTGGGAACTAATGAAAAACTGTTTTTT.

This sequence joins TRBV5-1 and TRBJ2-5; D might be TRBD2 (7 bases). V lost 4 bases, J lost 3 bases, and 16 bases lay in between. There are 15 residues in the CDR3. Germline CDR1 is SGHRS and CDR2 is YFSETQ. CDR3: CASSPGGGIKETQYF. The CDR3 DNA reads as TGCGCCAGCAGCCCGGGGGGCGGTATAAAAGAGACCCAGTACTTC.